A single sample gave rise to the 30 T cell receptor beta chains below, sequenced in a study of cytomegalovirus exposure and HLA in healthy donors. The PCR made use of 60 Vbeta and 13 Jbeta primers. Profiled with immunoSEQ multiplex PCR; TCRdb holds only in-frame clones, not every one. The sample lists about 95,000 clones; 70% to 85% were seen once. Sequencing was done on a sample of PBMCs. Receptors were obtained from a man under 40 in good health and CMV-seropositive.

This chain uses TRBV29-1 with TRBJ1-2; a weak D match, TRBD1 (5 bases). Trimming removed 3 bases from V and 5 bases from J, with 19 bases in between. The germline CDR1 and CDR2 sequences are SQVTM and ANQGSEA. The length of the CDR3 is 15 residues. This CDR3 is CSVDLWGRVRYGYTF. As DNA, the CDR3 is TGCAGCGTTGACCTTTGGGGCAGGGTACGTTATGGCTACACCTTC.

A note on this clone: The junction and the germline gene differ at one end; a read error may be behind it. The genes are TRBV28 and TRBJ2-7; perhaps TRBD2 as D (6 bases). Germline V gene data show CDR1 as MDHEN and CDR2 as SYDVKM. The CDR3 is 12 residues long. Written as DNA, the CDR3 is TGTGCCAGCAGTCTGGGAAAAGGACTAACGCTATTC. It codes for CASSLGKGLTLF.

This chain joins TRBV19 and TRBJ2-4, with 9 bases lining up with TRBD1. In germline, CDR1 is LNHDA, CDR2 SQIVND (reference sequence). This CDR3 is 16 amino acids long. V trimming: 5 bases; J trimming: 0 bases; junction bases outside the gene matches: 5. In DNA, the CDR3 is TGTGCCAGTAGTGGGGACAGGGTGAGAGCCAAAAACATTCAGTACTTC. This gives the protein CASSGDRVRAKNIQYF.

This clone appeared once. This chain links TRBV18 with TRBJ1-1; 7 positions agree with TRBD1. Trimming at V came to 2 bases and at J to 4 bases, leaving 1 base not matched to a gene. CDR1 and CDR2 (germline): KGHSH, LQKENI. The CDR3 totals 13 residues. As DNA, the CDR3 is TGTGCCAGCTCACCAAGGGGGCGCACTGAAGCTTTCTTT. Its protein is CASSPRGRTEAFF.

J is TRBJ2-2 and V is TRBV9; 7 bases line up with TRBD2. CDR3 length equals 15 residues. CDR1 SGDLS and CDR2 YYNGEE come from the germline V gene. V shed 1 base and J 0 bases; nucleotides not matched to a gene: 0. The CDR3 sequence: CASSVLAANTGELFF. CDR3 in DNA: TGTGCCAGCAGCGTACTAGCGGCGAACACCGGGGAGCTGTTTTTT.

CDR3 nucleotide sequence: TGTGCCAGTAGTATCCCAGCGGGACCCACAGATACGCAGTATTTT. Translated: CASSIPAGPTDTQYF. This chain joins TRBV19 and TRBJ2-3; 7 bases match TRBD2. Germline V gene data show CDR1 as LNHDA and CDR2 as SQIVND (reference sequence). V was clipped by 3 bases and J by 2 bases; unmatched bases: 5. This CDR3 is 15 amino acids long.

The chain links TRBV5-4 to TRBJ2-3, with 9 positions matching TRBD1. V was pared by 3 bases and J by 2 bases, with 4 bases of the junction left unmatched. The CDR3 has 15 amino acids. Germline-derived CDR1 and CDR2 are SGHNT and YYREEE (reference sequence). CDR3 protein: CASSSDRGFTDTQYF. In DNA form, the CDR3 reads TGTGCCAGCAGCTCGGACAGGGGTTTCACAGATACGCAGTATTTT.

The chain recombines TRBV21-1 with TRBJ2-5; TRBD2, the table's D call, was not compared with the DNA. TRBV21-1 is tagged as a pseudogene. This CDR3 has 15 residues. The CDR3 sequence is CASSRGLAGVETQYF. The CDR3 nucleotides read TGTGCCAGCAGCAGGGGACTAGCGGGAGTGGAGACCCAGTACTTC.

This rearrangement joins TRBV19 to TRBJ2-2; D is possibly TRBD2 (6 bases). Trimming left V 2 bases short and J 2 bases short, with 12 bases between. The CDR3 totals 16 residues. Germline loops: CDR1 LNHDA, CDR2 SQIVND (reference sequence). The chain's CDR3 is CASSISSGSNTGELFF. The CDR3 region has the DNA TGTGCCAGTAGTATAAGTAGCGGTTCTAACACCGGGGAGCTGTTTTTT.

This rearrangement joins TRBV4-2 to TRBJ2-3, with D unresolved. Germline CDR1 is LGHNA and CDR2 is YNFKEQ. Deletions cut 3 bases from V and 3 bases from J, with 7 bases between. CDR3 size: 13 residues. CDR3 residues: CASSQWRTDTQYF. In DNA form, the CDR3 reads TGTGCCAGCAGCCAGTGGCGGACAGATACGCAGTATTTT.

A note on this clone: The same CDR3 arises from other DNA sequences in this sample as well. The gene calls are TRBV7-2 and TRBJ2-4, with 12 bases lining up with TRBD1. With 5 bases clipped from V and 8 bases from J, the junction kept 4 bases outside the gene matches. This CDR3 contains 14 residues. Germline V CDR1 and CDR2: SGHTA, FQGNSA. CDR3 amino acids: CASSPGQGAYIQYF. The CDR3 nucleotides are TGTGCCAGCAGCCCGGGACAGGGGGCTTACATTCAGTACTTC.

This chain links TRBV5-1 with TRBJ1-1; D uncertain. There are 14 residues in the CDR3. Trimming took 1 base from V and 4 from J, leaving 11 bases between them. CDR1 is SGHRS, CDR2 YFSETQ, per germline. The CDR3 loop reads CASSLRGSGTEAFF. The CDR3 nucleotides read TGCGCCAGCAGCTTGCGGGGAAGCGGCACTGAAGCTTTCTTT.

The CDR3 reads CASTRTGDEQYF. DNA of the CDR3: TGTGCCAGCACCCGGACAGGGGACGAGCAGTACTTC. The chain is built from TRBV18 and TRBJ2-7, with 9 bases matching TRBD1. The germline V gene encodes CDR1 KGHSH and CDR2 LQKENI. The trim removed 8 bases at V and 5 bases at J, leaving 4 bases unmatched. The length of the CDR3 is 12 residues.

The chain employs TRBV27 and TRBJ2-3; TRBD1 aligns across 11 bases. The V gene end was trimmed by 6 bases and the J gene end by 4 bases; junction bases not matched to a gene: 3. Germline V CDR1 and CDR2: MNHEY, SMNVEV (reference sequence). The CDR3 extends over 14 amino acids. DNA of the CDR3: TGTGCCAGCAGGGACAGGGGGCAAGCAGATACGCAGTATTTT. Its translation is CASRDRGQADTQYF.

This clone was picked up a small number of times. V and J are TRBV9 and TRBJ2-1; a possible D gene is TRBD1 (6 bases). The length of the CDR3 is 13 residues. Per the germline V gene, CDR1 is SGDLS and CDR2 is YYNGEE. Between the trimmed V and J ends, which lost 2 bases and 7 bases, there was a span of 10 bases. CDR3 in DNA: TGTGCCAGCAGCGTGGGGCAGGGGAATGAGCAGTTCTTC. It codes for CASSVGQGNEQFF.

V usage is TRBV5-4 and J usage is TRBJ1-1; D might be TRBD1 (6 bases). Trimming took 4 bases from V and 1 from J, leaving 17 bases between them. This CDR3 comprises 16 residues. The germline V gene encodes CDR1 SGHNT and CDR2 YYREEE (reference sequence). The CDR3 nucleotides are TGTGCCAGCAGCCTAGGGACAAATGGGGGGAACACTGAAGCTTTCTTT. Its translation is CASSLGTNGGNTEAFF.

This chain's CDR3 is CASSIDDSSSDTQYF. DNA for the CDR3: TGTGCCAGTAGTATTGATGACAGTTCGTCCGATACGCAGTATTTT. This chain connects TRBV19 to TRBJ2-3; tentative D call: TRBD1 (5 bases). This CDR3 is built from 15 residues. Germline loops: CDR1 LNHDA, CDR2 SQIVND (reference sequence). Trimming removed 3 bases at V and 6 bases at J, with 16 bases between. Drawing the rest from reference TRBV19 and TRBJ2-3, the complete variable domain is DGGITQSPKYLFRKEGQNVTLSCEQNLNHDAMYWYRQDPGQGLRLIYYSQIVNDFQKGDIAEGYSVSREKKESFPLTVTSAQKNPTAFYLCASSIDDSSSDTQYFGPGTRLTVL.

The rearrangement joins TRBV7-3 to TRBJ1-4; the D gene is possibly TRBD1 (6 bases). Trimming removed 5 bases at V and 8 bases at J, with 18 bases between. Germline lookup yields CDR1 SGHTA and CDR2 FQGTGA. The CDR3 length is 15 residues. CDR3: CASSTGGQLGEKLFF. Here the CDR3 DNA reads TGTGCCAGCAGCACGGGGGGGCAGTTAGGAGAAAAACTGTTTTTT.

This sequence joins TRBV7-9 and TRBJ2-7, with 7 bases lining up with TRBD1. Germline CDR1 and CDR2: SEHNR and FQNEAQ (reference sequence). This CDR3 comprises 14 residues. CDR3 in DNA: TGTTCCAGCAGGACGGGACAGATGCTCTACGAGCAGTACGTC. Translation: CSSRTGQMLYEQYV.

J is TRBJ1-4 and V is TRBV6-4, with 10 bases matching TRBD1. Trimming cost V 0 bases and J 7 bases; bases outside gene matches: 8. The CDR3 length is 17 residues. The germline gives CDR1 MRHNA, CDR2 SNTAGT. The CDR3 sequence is CASSDSFIGTGAEKLFF. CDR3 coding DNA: TGTGCCAGCAGTGACTCGTTTATCGGGACAGGGGCTGAAAAACTGTTTTTT.

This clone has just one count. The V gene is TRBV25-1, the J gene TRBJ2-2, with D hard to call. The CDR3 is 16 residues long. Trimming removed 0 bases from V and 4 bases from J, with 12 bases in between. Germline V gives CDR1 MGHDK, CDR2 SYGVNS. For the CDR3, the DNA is TGTGCCAGCAGTGAATATGAGACAATCCTCACCGGGGAGCTGTTTTTT. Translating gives CASSEYETILTGELFF.

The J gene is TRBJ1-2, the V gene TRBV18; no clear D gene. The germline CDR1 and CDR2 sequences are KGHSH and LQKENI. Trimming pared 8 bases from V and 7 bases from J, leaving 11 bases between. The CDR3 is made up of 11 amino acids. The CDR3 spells CASTSPGGYTF. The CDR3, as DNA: TGTGCCAGCACCTCCCCAGGTGGCTACACCTTC.

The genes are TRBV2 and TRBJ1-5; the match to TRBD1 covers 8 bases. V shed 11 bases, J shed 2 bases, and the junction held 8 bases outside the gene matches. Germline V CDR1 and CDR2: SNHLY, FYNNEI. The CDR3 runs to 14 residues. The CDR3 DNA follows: TGTGCCTCCTCGCTGGACAGGGGCAATCAGCCCCAGCATTTT. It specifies CASSLDRGNQPQHF.

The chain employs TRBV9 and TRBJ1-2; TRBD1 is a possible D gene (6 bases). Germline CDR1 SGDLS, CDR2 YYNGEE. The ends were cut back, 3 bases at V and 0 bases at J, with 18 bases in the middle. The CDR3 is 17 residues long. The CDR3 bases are TGTGCCAGCAGCGCCAACGTAAACCCAGGGGCTAACTATGGCTACACCTTC. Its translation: CASSANVNPGANYGYTF.

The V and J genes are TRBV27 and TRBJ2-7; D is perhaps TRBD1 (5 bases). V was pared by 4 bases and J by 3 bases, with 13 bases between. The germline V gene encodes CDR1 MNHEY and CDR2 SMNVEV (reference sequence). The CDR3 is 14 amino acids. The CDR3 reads CASSSYPDSYEQYF. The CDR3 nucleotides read TGTGCCAGCAGTTCATACCCTGACAGCTACGAGCAGTACTTC.

CDR3 residues: CASSLRDRGRETQYF. DNA for the CDR3: TGTGCCAGCAGCTTGCGGGACAGGGGACGGGAGACCCAGTACTTC. The rearrangement joins TRBV5-4 to TRBJ2-5; 10 nucleotides line up with TRBD1. The trim removed 1 base at V and 5 bases at J, leaving 5 bases unmatched. The CDR3 sequence is 15 residues long. The germline V gene encodes CDR1 SGHNT and CDR2 YYREEE (reference sequence).

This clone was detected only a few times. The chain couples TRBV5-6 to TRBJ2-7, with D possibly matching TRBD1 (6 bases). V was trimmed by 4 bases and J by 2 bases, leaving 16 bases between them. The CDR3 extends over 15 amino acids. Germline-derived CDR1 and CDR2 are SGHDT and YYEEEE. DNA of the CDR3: TGTGCCAGCAGCAAAGTTAGGGACAAAACCTACGAGCAGTACTTC. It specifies CASSKVRDKTYEQYF.

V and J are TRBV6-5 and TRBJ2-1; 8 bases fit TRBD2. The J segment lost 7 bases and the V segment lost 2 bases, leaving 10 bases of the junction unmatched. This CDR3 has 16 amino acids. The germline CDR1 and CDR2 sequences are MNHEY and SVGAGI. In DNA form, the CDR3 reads TGTGCCAGCAGTTACGGGCCAGCGGGGGTCTATAATGAGCAGTTCTTC. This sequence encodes CASSYGPAGVYNEQFF.

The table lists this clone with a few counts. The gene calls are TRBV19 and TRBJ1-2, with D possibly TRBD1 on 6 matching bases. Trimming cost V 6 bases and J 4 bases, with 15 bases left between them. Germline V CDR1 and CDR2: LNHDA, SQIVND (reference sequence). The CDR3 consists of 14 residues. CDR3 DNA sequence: TGTGCCAGTAGGGTTTCTCAGGGGATCTATGGCTACACCTTC. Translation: CASRVSQGIYGYTF.

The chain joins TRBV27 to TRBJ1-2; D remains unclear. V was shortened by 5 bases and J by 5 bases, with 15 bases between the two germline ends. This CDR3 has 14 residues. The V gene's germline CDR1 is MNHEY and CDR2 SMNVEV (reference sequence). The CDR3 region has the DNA TGTGCCAGCAGTGCGGCGACCCGTAGGTATGGCTACACCTTC. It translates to CASSAATRRYGYTF.